What follows are 27 T cell receptor beta chains derived from one specimen sequenced in a study of blood T cell repertoires in COVID-19. Profiled with immunoSEQ multiplex PCR; TCRdb holds only in-frame clones, not every one. The table has under 300,000 clones, around 88% seen once. Sequencing was done on a sample of PBMCs or T cells enriched from blood (not recorded which). These receptors all come from a woman between 35 and 50 years old with acute COVID-19.

The DNA for the CDR3 is TGCAGCGCAGGGACAGGGGGCCAGCCCCAGCATTTT. Translated, it gives CSAGTGGQPQHF. The V call is TRBV29-1, the J call TRBJ1-5, with 12 nucleotides matching TRBD1. The CDR3 loop spans 12 amino acids. Germline assignment: CDR1 SQVTM and CDR2 ANQGSEA. After removal of 7 bases from V and 7 bases from J, the junction contained 2 bases not matched to a gene. The complete variable domain, with remaining parts taken from reference TRBV29-1 and TRBJ1-5, reads SAVISQKPSRDICQRGTSLTIQCQVDSQVTMMFWYRQQPGQSLTLIATANQGSEATYESGFVIDKFPISRPNLTFSTLTVSNMSPEDSSIYLCSAGTGGQPQHFGDGTRLSIL.

V and J are TRBV12-5 and TRBJ1-5; D perhaps matches TRBD1 (6 bases). Germline V gene data show CDR1 as LGHNT and CDR2 as FRNRAP. The CDR3 has 15 amino acids. The ends were cut back, 1 base at V and 5 bases at J, with 12 bases in the middle. The CDR3 DNA follows: TGTGCTAGTGGTTTGGGGGGGAAGGGGGATCAGCCCCAGCATTTT. It is translated as CASGLGGKGDQPQHF.

The CDR3 loop is CASSPGQGKVGYYEQYF. CDR3 in DNA: TGTGCCAGCAGCCCCGGACAGGGAAAGGTGGGTTACTACGAGCAGTACTTC. The V call is TRBV27, the J call TRBJ2-7; TRBD1 matches at 8 bases. The CDR3 extends over 17 amino acids. The V gene's germline CDR1 is MNHEY and CDR2 SMNVEV (reference sequence). Losses at the gene ends were 6 bases for V and 3 bases for J; bases not matched to a gene: 16.

The CDR3 region has the DNA TGTGCCAGTAGGGACAGGGATTTTAGCAATCAGCCCCAGCATTTT. Translated: CASRDRDFSNQPQHF. The chain carries TRBV19 and TRBJ1-5, with 8 bases aligning to TRBD1. The CDR3 has 15 residues. V dropped 6 bases and J dropped 0; count of bases not matched to a gene: 4. Germline CDR1 and CDR2: LNHDA and SQIVND (reference sequence).

The rearrangement joins TRBV7-9 to TRBJ2-6; 7 bases align to TRBD2. The CDR3 has 18 amino acids. The germline gives CDR1 SEHNR, CDR2 FQNEAQ (reference sequence). V shed 2 bases, J shed 2 bases, and the junction held 9 bases outside the gene matches. The CDR3 nucleotides are TGTGCCAGCAGCTTAAGCTCGGGGGGACCTCCTGGGGCCAACGTCCTGACTTTC. This encodes CASSLSSGGPPGANVLTF.

The chain joins TRBV5-1 to TRBJ2-7; D might be TRBD2 (5 bases). Germline-derived CDR1 and CDR2 are SGHRS and YFSETQ. The CDR3 contains 14 residues. Trimming pared 4 bases from V and 6 bases from J, leaving 17 bases between. The CDR3 region is CASSQDYSGREQYV. CDR3 nucleotides: TGCGCCAGCAGCCAAGACTACTCTGGACGCGAGCAGTACGTC.

The genes are TRBV23-1 and TRBJ1-2; D is ambiguous. TRBV23-1 is flagged as an ORF with uncertain function. Between the trimmed V and J ends, which lost 1 base and 4 bases, there was a span of 10 bases. This CDR3 comprises 14 residues. CDR3 coding DNA: TGCGCCAGCAGTCAATATTCACTGGTCTATGGCTACACCTTC. Its protein is CASSQYSLVYGYTF.

The chain employs TRBV19 and TRBJ2-1; 7 positions agree with TRBD2. Germline V gene sequence: CDR1 LNHDA, CDR2 SQIVND (reference sequence). CDR3 length: 14 amino acids. The trim removed 4 bases at V and 4 bases at J, leaving 4 bases unmatched. DNA of the CDR3: TGTGCCAGTAGTAACGGCGGGAGTTACAATGAGCAGTTCTTC. This translates into CASSNGGSYNEQFF. The full variable domain, its missing parts supplied by reference TRBV19 and TRBJ2-1, is DGGITQSPKYLFRKEGQNVTLSCEQNLNHDAMYWYRQDPGQGLRLIYYSQIVNDFQKGDIAEGYSVSREKKESFPLTVTSAQKNPTAFYLCASSNGGSYNEQFFGPGTRLTVL.

V and J are TRBV2 and TRBJ2-7; TRBD2 is a possible D gene (6 bases). CDR1 SNHLY and CDR2 FYNNEI come from the germline V gene. The V and J ends lost 6 bases and 0 bases respectively, with 15 bases between them. This CDR3 has 15 residues. The CDR3 nucleotides are TGTGCCAGCAGCCCTGGACCCGGGGGCTCCTACGAGCAGTACTTC. It is translated as CASSPGPGGSYEQYF.

The V gene is TRBV5-5, the J gene TRBJ1-1, with D tentatively TRBD1 (5 bases). The CDR3 extends over 14 amino acids. Trimming shortened V by 0 bases and J by 6 bases, and 12 bases separated the two germline ends. Germline V gives CDR1 SGHKS, CDR2 YYEKEE (reference sequence). The CDR3 bases are TGTGCCAGCAGCTTGGTTGGGGGGATCGCTGAAGCTTTCTTT. Protein: CASSLVGGIAEAFF.

The chain links TRBV9 to TRBJ2-2; TRBD1 aligns across 7 bases. CDR1 is SGDLS and CDR2 is YYNGEE in the germline V gene. The J segment lost 4 bases and the V segment lost 3 bases, leaving 6 bases of the junction unmatched. The CDR3 is made up of 15 amino acids. The chain's CDR3 is CASSDRGSVTGELFF. In DNA form, the CDR3 reads TGTGCCAGCAGCGACAGGGGATCGGTCACCGGGGAGCTGTTTTTT.

This clone was recorded once. The gene calls are TRBV29-1 and TRBJ2-1, with D tentatively TRBD2 (7 bases). The CDR3 totals 14 residues. V gave up 2 bases and J gave up 6 bases, with 14 bases separating them. Looked up from germline, CDR1 is SQVTM and CDR2 is ANQGSEA. CDR3 nucleotides: TGCAGCGTTGAACGGGGGGCGCTCATCAATGAGCAGTTCTTC. Its protein is CSVERGALINEQFF.

This sequence joins TRBV2 and TRBJ1-1, with TRBD1 identical over 8 bases. Germline values: CDR1 SNHLY, CDR2 FYNNEI. V shed 2 bases, J shed 3 bases, and the junction held 8 bases outside the gene matches. The CDR3 is made up of 16 amino acids. The CDR3 DNA reads TGTGCCAGCAGTGAAAAGTGGACAGGGTTGGACACTGAAGCTTTCTTT. Amino acids: CASSEKWTGLDTEAFF.

This chain connects TRBV30 to TRBJ2-3; no clear D. The CDR3 contains 14 residues. The germline CDR1 and CDR2 sequences are GTSNPN and SVGIG (reference sequence). Trimming removed 7 bases from V and 3 bases from J, with 17 bases in between. Here the CDR3 reads CASRPIPRTDTQYF. In nucleotides, the CDR3 is TGTGCCTCCCGACCCATACCGAGGACAGATACGCAGTATTTT.

CDR3 in DNA: TGTGCCACCAGTGATTCCCGGATCCACGGGGAAAAACTGTTTTTT. It is translated as CATSDSRIHGEKLFF. The chain combines TRBV24-1 with TRBJ1-4; D not certain. CDR1 is KGHDR, CDR2 SFDVKD, per germline. This CDR3 is built from 15 residues. The V gene lost 2 bases and the J gene lost 8 bases, with 14 bases spanning the gap.

The chain links TRBV30 to TRBJ2-5; maybe TRBD2 (5 bases). V gave up 2 bases and J gave up 7 bases, with 11 bases separating them. Germline CDR1 and CDR2: GTSNPN and SVGIG (reference sequence). This CDR3 region has 12 residues. The CDR3 nucleotides read TGTGCCTGGAGTCCGGGGATTGGGACCCAGTACTTC. Protein sequence: CAWSPGIGTQYF.

This clone has a count of ten or more. The chain couples TRBV4-3 to TRBJ2-3; TRBD2 aligns across 9 bases. The V and J ends lost 0 bases and 4 bases, in that order; junction bases with no gene match: 8. Germline V CDR1 and CDR2: LGHNA, YSLEER. The CDR3 is 17 residues long. This CDR3 reads CASSQDEAGGPADTQYF. The CDR3 DNA reads TGCGCCAGCAGCCAAGATGAGGCGGGAGGGCCAGCAGATACGCAGTATTTT.

This clone was recorded once. This sequence joins TRBV9 and TRBJ2-1; weak D call: TRBD2 (6 bases). Trimming took 3 bases from V and 6 from J, leaving 10 bases between them. The CDR3 has 13 residues. The germline V gene has CDR1 SGDLS and CDR2 YYNGEE. The CDR3 bases are TGTGCCAGCAGCGCCTTTAGCGGCAATGAGCAGTTCTTC. Protein: CASSAFSGNEQFF.

In regard to this clone: The sample contains more than one DNA sequence encoding this CDR3. The chain is built from TRBV12-3 or TRBV12-4 and TRBJ1-5; D unclear. CDR3 size: 13 residues. Trimming shortened V by 2 bases and J by 4 bases, and 6 bases separated the two germline ends. This chain's CDR3 is CASSLTGNQPQHF. In nucleotides, the CDR3 is TGTGCCAGCAGTTTAACCGGGAATCAGCCCCAGCATTTT.

V usage is TRBV11-2 and J usage is TRBJ1-2; D not resolved. Trimming cost V 3 bases and J 2 bases, with 7 bases left between them. The CDR3 loop spans 13 amino acids. CDR1 and CDR2 from the germline V gene are SGHAT and FQNNGV. CDR3 DNA sequence: TGTGCCAGCAGCTTGGCAGGAAACTATGGCTACACCTTC. It translates to CASSLAGNYGYTF.

The CDR3 is CASSSTGQANTEAFF. CDR3 DNA: TGTGCCAGCAGCTCCACCGGACAGGCGAACACTGAAGCTTTCTTT. The genes are TRBV2 and TRBJ1-1, with 7 bases aligning to TRBD1. Germline CDR1 and CDR2: SNHLY and FYNNEI. After removal of 6 bases from V and 1 base from J, the junction contained 8 bases not matched to a gene. The CDR3 is made up of 15 amino acids.

The V call is TRBV24-1, the J call TRBJ2-3; TRBD1 aligns across 8 bases. CDR1 KGHDR and CDR2 SFDVKD come from the germline V gene. The CDR3 runs to 16 residues. Germline trimming cut 2 bases from V and 1 base from J; bases unmatched to any gene: 4. CDR3 nucleotides: TGTGCCACCAGTGATTCGGACAGGGCCCGCACAGATACGCAGTATTTT. It translates to CATSDSDRARTDTQYF.

This clone was recorded once. V usage is TRBV19 and J usage is TRBJ2-3; 8 bases fit TRBD2. J lost 2 bases, V lost 6 bases, and 7 bases had no gene match. The length of the CDR3 is 15 residues. The germline V gene has CDR1 LNHDA and CDR2 SQIVND (reference sequence). The CDR3 sequence is CASRQAGALTDTQYF. The CDR3 DNA reads TGTGCCAGTAGACAAGCGGGAGCCCTCACAGATACGCAGTATTTT.

V usage is TRBV25-1 and J usage is TRBJ1-4; perhaps TRBD1 as D (5 bases). Germline CDR1 reads MGHDK; CDR2 reads SYGVNS. This CDR3 has 14 amino acids. The V and J ends lost 1 base and 5 bases respectively, with 8 bases between them. Written as DNA, the CDR3 is TGTGCCAGCAGTGAATTGGGGGGGAATGAAAAACTGTTTTTT. Amino acids: CASSELGGNEKLFF.

V and J are TRBV6-5 and TRBJ2-7; D unresolved. Germline V gives CDR1 MNHEY, CDR2 SVGAGI. This CDR3 contains 15 residues. The V end lost 0 bases, the J end lost 0 bases, and 9 bases lay between the germline ends. Here the CDR3 reads CASSYSVAVSYEQYF. The CDR3 DNA reads as TGTGCCAGCAGTTACTCAGTGGCGGTCTCCTACGAGCAGTACTTC.

This clone showed up just a few times. The chain carries TRBV4-2 and TRBJ1-3, with a tentative D call TRBD1 (6 bases). The CDR3 loop spans 16 amino acids. Per germline, CDR1 LGHNA and CDR2 YNFKEQ. Trimming took off 0 bases at V and 5 bases at J, with 14 bases between the two ends. The CDR3 DNA is TGTGCCAGCAGCCAAGATCTGGCAGGGGCTCGAAACACCATATATTTT. Translating gives CASSQDLAGARNTIYF.

This sequence joins TRBV24-1 and TRBJ2-1, with TRBD2 as a possible D gene (6 bases). Trimming shortened V by 4 bases and J by 10 bases, and 16 bases separated the two germline ends. CDR1 is KGHDR and CDR2 is SFDVKD in the germline V gene. The CDR3 runs to 14 residues. This CDR3 is CATSDSGASGEQFF. The CDR3 DNA follows: TGTGCCACCAGTGACTCGGGAGCATCAGGGGAGCAGTTCTTC.